This TCR beta chain is from a study of T cell changes during pregnancy in multiple sclerosis. Assay: immunoSEQ multiplex PCR; the TCRdb copy retains only in-frame clones and omits some. The sample shows some 70,000 clones, just under 95% of them seen only once. CDR3 size: 15 residues. The germline V and J ends were trimmed by 2 bases and 1 base, with 10 bases remaining between them. From germline, CDR1 is SNHLY and CDR2 FYNNEI. The chain recombines TRBV2 with TRBJ2-3, with no clear D. The sequencing here drew on peripheral blood, taken after pregnancy. This clonotype was sampled from a female donor in good health, enrolled as a control in a pregnancy study. The CDR3 DNA is TGTGCCAGCAGTGAAAACGGGTCGGGCACAGATACGCAGTATTTT. Translating it yields CASSENGSGTDTQYF.